The table lists the clone carrying this T cell receptor (beta chain) with many counts. Its cognate antigen is unknown. Sample time point: newly diagnosed GD, antithyroid drugs for less than 3 months. TCR sequences were obtained from RNA taken from PBMCs. The sample belongs to a study of regulatory T cells in long-lasting Graves disease. The wider study: Less than 3 months of antithyroid drugs had been taken by newly diagnosed Graves' patients.

The germline V gene has CDR1 LGHDT and CDR2 YNNKEL (reference sequence). The CDR3 extends over 16 amino acids. V dropped 1 base and J dropped 1; count of bases not matched to a gene: 6. Library construction for TCR beta used iRepertoire HTBI primers and Arm-PCR of CDR3 regions. MiXCR was run by TCRdb on the multiplex PCR reads, yielding one entry per CDR3 protein. The sample lists roughly 520,000 distinct CDR3 sequences, about 11% occurring once. Whole-study results and caveats: When disease was persistent, TRBV28, TRBJ1-2 and TRBJ2-5 were the favored segments. Persistent Graves' patients showed less TCR diversity than newly diagnosed ones.

These same data were also listed under a study on T cells in Graves' hyperthyroidism and ophthalmopathy.

This TCR derives from a woman in her twenties or thirties with Graves disease. The source material was peripheral blood mononuclear cells (PBMCs), sampled at new diagnosis, from a patient treated with antithyroid drugs. This rearrangement joins TRBV3-1 to TRBJ2-5, with 7 bases identical to TRBD2. DNA of the CDR3: TGTGCCAGCAGCCAAGGCTATAGCGGGCCCCAAGAGACCCAGTACTTC. Residues: CASSQGYSGPQETQYF.